This T cell receptor (beta chain) was sequenced during a study of shared clonotypes between healthy human individuals. V was shortened by 5 bases and J by 8 bases, with 21 bases between the two germline ends. This CDR3 region has 15 residues. Germline CDR1 reads MNHEY; CDR2 reads SMNVEV (reference sequence). Findings and limits, study-wide: The represented genetic and exposure-history diversity was limited by the small number of donors. A handful of donors shared around 5% of their naive CD4 clonotypes. When compared with the clonotypes that were shared by all four sorted-subset donors, the non-shared clonotypes turned out to have lower generation probabilities.

In regard to this clone: Its antigen is currently unknown.

Generated by immunoSEQ multiplex PCR, the TCRdb table keeps only in-frame clones and is missing some. Found here are some 2.4 million clones, 90% to 95% of them singletons; the top ten hold 0.35% to 0.45%. The sequence came from a young man in good health. Some clones in this sample may be carry-over from other donors' samples. The sequencing input was naive CD4+ T cells from PBMCs. Subset given: CD45RA+ positively selected. The J gene is TRBJ1-2, the V gene TRBV27, with unresolved D. CDR3: CASSQWSGSPSGYTF. The CDR3 DNA reads as TGTGCCAGCAGTCAATGGTCCGGGTCTCCATCCGGCTACACCTTC.